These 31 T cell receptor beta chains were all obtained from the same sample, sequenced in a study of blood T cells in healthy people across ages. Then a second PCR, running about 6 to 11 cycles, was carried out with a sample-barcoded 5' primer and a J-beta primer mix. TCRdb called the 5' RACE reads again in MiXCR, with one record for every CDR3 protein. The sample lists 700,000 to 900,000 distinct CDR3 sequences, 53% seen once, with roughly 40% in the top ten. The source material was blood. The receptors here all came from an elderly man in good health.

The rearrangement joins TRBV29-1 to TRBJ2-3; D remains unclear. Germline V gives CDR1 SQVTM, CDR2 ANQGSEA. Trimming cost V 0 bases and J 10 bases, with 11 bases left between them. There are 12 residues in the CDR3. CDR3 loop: CSVEDGRSSQYF. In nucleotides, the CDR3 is TGCAGCGTTGAAGACGGTAGGTCGTCGCAGTATTTT.

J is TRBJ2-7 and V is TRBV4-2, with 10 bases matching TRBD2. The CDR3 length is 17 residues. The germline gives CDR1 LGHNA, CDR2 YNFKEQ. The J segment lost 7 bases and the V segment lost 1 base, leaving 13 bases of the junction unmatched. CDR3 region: CASSQVAAGGFSNEQYF. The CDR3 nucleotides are TGTGCCAGCAGCCAAGTAGCAGCGGGAGGGTTCTCGAATGAGCAGTACTTC.

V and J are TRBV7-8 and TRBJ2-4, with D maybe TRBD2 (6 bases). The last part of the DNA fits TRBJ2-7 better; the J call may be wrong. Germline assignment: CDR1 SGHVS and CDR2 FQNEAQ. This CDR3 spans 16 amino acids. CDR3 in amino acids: CASSLAGSGSSYEQYF. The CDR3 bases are TGTGCCAGCAGCTTAGCCGGTAGCGGTAGTTCCTACGAGCAGTACTTC.

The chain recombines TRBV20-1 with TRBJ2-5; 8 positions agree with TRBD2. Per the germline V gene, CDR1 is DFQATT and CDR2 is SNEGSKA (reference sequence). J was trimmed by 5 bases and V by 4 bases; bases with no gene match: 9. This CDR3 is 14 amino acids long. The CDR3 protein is CSATVTGGPETQYF. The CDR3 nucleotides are TGCAGTGCTACGGTGACGGGAGGGCCCGAGACCCAGTACTTC.

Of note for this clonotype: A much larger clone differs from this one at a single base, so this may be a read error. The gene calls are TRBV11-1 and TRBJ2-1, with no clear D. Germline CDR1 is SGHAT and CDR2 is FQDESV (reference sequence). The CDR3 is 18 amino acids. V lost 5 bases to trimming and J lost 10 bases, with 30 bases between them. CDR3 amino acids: CASSHPSYDSPGNYEQFF. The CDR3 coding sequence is TGTGCCAGCAGCCATCCATCATATGACTCCCCCGGAAACTACGAGCAGTTCTTC.

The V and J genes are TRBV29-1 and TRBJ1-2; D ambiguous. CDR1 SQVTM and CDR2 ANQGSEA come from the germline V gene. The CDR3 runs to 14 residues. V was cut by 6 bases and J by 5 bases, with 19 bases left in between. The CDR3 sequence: CSVELGLSGYGYTF. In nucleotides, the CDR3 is TGCAGCGTCGAACTGGGCCTCTCGGGGTATGGCTACACCTTC.

The CDR3 here is CASRQGQGYNYGYTF. The CDR3 DNA reads TGCGCCAGCAGACAAGGACAGGGCTATAACTATGGCTACACCTTC. This rearrangement joins TRBV5-1 to TRBJ1-2, with 8 positions matching TRBD1. The junction had 7 bases not matched to a gene; V was cut back by 5 bases and J by 1 base. Germline V gene lookup returns CDR1 SGHRS and CDR2 YFSETQ. The CDR3 runs to 15 residues.

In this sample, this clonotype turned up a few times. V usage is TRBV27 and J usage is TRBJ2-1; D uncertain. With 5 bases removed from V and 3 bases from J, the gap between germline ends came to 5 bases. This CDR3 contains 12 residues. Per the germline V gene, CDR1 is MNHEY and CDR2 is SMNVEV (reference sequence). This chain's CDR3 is CASSPDYNEQFF. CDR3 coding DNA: TGTGCCAGCAGTCCCGACTACAATGAGCAGTTCTTC.

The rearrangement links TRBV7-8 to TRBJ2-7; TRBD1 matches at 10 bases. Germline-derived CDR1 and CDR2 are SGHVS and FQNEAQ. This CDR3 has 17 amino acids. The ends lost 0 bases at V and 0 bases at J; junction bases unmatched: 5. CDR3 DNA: TGTGCCAGCAGCTTAGCTCGGCGGACAGGGGGCTCCTACGAGCAGTACTTC. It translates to CASSLARRTGGSYEQYF.

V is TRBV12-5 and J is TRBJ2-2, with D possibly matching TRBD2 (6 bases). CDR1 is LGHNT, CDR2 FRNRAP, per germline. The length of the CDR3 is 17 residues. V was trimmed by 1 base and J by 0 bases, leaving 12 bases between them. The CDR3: CASGLGAGLANTGELFF. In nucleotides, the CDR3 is TGTGCTAGTGGTTTGGGAGCGGGCCTAGCGAACACCGGGGAGCTGTTTTTT.

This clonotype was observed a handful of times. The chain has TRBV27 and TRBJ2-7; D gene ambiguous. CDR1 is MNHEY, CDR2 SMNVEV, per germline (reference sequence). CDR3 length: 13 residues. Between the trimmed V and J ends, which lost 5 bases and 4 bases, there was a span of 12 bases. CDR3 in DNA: TGTGCCAGCAGTGTATTATCGCGGTACGAGCAGTACTTC. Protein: CASSVLSRYEQYF.

Written as DNA, the CDR3 is TGTGCCAGCAGTTCTGTATTAAGGGGGGCCAACGTCCTGACTTTC. It specifies CASSSVLRGANVLTF. The V gene is TRBV27, the J gene TRBJ2-6; D unclear. CDR3 length equals 15 residues. Germline CDR1 and CDR2: MNHEY and SMNVEV (reference sequence). V was clipped by 4 bases and J by 4 bases, with 11 bases between them. The whole variable domain, remainder taken from reference TRBV27 and TRBJ2-6, is EAQVTQNPRYLITVTGKKLTVTCSQNMNHEYMSWYRQDPGLGLRQIYYSMNVEVTDKGDVPEGYKVSRKEKRNFPLILESPSPNQTSLYFCASSSVLRGANVLTFGAGSRLTVL.

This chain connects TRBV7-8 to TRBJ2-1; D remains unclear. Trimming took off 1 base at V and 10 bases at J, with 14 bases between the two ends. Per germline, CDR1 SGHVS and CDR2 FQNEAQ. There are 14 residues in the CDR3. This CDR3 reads CASSLGQSSYEQFF. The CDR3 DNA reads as TGTGCCAGCAGCTTAGGACAAAGCTCCTACGAGCAGTTCTTC.

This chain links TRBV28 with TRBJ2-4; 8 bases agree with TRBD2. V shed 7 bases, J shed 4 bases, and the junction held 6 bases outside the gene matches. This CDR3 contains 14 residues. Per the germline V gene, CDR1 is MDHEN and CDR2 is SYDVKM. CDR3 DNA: TGTGCCAGCACCGGGACTAGGGGGAAAAACATTCAGTACTTC. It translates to CASTGTRGKNIQYF.

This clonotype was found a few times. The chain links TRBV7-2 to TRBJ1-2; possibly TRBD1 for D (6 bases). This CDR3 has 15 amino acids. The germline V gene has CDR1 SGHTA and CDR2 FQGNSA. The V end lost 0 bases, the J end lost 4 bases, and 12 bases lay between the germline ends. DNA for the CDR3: TGTGCCAGCAGCTTAGCGGCGACAGGCCTCTATGGCTACACCTTC. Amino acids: CASSLAATGLYGYTF.

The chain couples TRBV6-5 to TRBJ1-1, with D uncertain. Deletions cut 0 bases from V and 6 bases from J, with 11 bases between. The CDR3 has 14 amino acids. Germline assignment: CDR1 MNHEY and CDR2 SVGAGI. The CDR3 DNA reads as TGTGCCAGCAGTTACTCGGGAGTTGTGGCTGAAGCTTTCTTT. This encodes CASSYSGVVAEAFF.

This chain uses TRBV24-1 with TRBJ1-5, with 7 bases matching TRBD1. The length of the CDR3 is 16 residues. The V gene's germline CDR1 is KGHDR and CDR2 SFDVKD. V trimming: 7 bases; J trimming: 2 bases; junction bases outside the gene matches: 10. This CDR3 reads CATSAPGGKGNQPQHF. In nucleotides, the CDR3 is TGTGCCACCAGCGCCCCAGGGGGGAAGGGCAATCAGCCCCAGCATTTT.

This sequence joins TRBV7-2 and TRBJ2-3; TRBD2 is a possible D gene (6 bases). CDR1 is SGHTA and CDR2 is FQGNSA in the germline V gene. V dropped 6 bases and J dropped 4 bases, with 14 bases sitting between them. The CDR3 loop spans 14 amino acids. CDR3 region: CASRKSWGADTQYF. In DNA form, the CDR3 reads TGTGCCAGCAGGAAATCGTGGGGGGCAGATACGCAGTATTTT.

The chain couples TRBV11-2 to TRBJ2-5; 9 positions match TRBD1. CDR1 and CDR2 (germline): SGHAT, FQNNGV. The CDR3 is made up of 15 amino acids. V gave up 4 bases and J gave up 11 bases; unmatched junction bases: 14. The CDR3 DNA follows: TGTGCCAGCAGCTCCCGGGACAGGGCAATAAACAAGCAGTACTTC. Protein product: CASSSRDRAINKQYF.

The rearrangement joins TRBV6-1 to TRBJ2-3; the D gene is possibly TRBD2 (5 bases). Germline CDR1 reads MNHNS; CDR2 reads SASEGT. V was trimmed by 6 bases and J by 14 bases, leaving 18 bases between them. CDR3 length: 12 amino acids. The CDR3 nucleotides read TGTGCCAGCAGCGAGGAGGCAAGATACGCGTATTTT. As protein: CASSEEARYAYF.

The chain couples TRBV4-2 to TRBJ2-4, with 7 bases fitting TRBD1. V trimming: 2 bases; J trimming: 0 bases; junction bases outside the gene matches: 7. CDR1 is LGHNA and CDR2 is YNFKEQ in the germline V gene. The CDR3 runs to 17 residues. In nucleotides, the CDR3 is TGTGCCAGCAGCCAAAAACAGGGGAAGATAGCCAAAAACATTCAGTACTTC. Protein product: CASSQKQGKIAKNIQYF.

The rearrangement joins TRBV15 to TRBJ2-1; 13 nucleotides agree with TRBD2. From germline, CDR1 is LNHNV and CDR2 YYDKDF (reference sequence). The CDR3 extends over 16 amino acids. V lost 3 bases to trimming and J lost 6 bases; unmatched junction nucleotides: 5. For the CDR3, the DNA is TGTGCCACCAGCAGGACTAGCGGGAGGATCGCCAATGAGCAGTTCTTC. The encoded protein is CATSRTSGRIANEQFF.

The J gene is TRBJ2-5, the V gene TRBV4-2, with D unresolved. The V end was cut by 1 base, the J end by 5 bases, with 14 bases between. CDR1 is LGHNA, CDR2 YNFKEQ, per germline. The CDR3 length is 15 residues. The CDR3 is CASSQVSNYRETQYF. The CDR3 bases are TGTGCCAGCAGCCAAGTGTCCAACTATCGGGAGACCCAGTACTTC.

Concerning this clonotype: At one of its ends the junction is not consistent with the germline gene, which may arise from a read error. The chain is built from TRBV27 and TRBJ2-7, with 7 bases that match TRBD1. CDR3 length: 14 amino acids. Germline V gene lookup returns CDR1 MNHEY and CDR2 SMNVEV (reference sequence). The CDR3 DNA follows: TGTGCCGGCAGTAAAAGGGGACAGTACTACGAGCAGTACTTC. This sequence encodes CAGSKRGQYYEQYF.

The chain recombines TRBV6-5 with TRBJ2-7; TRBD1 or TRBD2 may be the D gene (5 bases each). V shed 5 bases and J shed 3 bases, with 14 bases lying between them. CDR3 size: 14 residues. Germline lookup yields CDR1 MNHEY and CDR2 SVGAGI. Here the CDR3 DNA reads TGTGCCAGCAGTCACCGGGGCCTTGACTACGAGCAGTACTTC. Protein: CASSHRGLDYEQYF.

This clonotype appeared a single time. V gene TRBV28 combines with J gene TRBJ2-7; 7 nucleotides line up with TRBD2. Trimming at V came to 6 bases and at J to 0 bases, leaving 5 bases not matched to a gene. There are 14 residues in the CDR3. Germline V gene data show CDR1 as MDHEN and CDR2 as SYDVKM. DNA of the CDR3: TGTGCCAGCAGATGGGGGGAGGGCTCCTACGAGCAGTACTTC. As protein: CASRWGEGSYEQYF.

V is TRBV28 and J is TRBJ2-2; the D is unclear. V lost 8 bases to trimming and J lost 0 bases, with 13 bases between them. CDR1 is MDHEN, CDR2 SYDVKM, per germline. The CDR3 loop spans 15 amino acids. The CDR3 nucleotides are TGTGCCAGCCTAACCCCAGTGCCGAACACCGGGGAGCTGTTTTTT. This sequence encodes CASLTPVPNTGELFF.

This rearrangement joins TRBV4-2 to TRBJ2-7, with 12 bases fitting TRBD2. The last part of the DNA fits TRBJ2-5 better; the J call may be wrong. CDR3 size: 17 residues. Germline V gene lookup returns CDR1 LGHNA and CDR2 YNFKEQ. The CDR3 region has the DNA TGTGCCAGCAGCCAAGACCCTAGCGGGGGGGCCGGAGAGACCCAGTACTTC. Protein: CASSQDPSGGAGETQYF.

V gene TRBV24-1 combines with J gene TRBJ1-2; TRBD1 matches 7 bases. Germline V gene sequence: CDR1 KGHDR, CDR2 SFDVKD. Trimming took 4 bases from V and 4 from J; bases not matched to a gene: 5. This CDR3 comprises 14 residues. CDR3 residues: CATSEPGTAYGYTF. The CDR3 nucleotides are TGTGCCACCAGTGAACCTGGGACAGCCTATGGCTACACCTTC.

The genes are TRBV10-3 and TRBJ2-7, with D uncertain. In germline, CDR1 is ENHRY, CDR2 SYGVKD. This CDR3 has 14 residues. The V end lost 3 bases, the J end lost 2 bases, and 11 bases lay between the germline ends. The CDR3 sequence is CAISEGLKAYEQYF. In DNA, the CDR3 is TGTGCCATCAGTGAAGGGCTGAAGGCCTACGAGCAGTACTTC.

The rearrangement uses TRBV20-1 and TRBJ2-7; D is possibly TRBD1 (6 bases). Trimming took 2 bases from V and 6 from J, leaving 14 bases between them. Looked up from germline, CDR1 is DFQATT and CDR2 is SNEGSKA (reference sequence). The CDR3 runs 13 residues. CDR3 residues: CSARPTGIGEQYF. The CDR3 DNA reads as TGCAGTGCTAGACCTACAGGGATCGGCGAGCAGTACTTC.